The rows below give T cell receptor beta chains drawn from one sample of a study of T cells in localized non-small cell lung cancer. Generated by immunoSEQ multiplex PCR, the TCRdb table keeps only in-frame clones and is missing some. The sample has around 41,000 clones; 85% to 90% are singletons. This specimen consisted of peripheral blood, obtained before any cancer treatment. Every receptor here comes from a woman between 18 and 50 years old with stage III lung adenocarcinoma. Each CDR3 is given with its conserved first and last residue. The D gene is left open where the match is weak. The listing skips clone size in some rows; elsewhere it reads once, few, many or a size class.

d_call	j_call	clone_size	v_call	cdr3_nt	cdr3_aa
TRBD1	TRBJ2-7	NA	TRBV6-1	TGTGCCAGCAGTGGGGACAGTTCCGAGCAGTACTTC	CASSGDSSEQYF
NA	TRBJ1-1	NA	TRBV6-5	TGTGCCAGCAGTTACGGAGGGGCCAGTACTGAAGCTTTCTTT	CASSYGGASTEAFF
TRBD1	TRBJ1-4	NA	TRBV2	TGTGCCAGCAGTATCCAACAGGGGGCGAATGAAAAACTGTTTTTT	CASSIQQGANEKLFF
NA	TRBJ2-1	NA	TRBV30	TGTGCCTGGAGTCGGACAACCAGCTCCTACAATGAGCAGTTCTTC	CAWSRTTSSYNEQFF
TRBD1	TRBJ2-5	NA	TRBV19	TGTGCCACCTTCTCCCGGGACAGACAAGAGACCCAGTACTTC	CATFSRDRQETQYF
TRBD1	TRBJ2-3	NA	TRBV7-2	TGTGCCAGCAGCCCAGGGACAGGGGGCTACACAGATACGCAGTATTTT	CASSPGTGGYTDTQYF
NA	TRBJ1-5	once	TRBV25-1	TGTGCCAGCAGTGCGACCGGGGGGAATCAGCCCCAGCATTTT	CASSATGGNQPQHF
NA	TRBJ2-7	NA	TRBV6-6	TGTGCCAGCAGAGGGGCCCTCCCCTCCTACGAGCAGTACTTC	CASRGALPSYEQYF
NA	TRBJ2-7	NA	TRBV7-9	TGTGCCAGCAGCCCCCTCGGGCGGGGGCCTTCCTACGAGCAGTACTTC	CASSPLGRGPSYEQYF
NA	TRBJ2-2	NA	TRBV6-5	TGTGCCAGCGGGCAGGGAGGCACCGGGGAGCTGTTTTTT	CASGQGGTGELFF
NA	TRBJ2-1	once	TRBV5-1	TGCGCCAGCAGCTTGGGAGGGCCCCGGCTGGAGCAGTTCTTC	CASSLGGPRLEQFF
TRBD1	TRBJ1-1	once	TRBV14	TGTGCCAGCAGCCCCCTGGGGTGGACAGGGGAAGCTTTCTTT	CASSPLGWTGEAFF
NA	TRBJ1-1	NA	TRBV7-2	TGTGCCAGCAGCTTAGTTGGACTTACGGGGGGCGCCTCCACTGAAGCTTTCTTT	CASSLVGLTGGASTEAFF
TRBD1	TRBJ1-5	NA	TRBV27	TGTGCCAGTACCCGCACAGGGGGCAATCAGCCCCAGCATTTT	CASTRTGGNQPQHF
NA	TRBJ2-7	NA	TRBV9	TGTGCCAGCAGCGTAGGCGCAGGGTCCTACGAGCAGTACTTC	CASSVGAGSYEQYF
NA	TRBJ1-2	NA	TRBV6-5	TGTGCCAGCAGAACTGGGGATCGGTATGGCTACACCTTC	CASRTGDRYGYTF
TRBD2	TRBJ2-6	NA	TRBV7-9	TGTGCCAGCAGCGCCCGACTAGCGGGGGGCCTCTCTGGGGCCAACGTCCTGACTTTC	CASSARLAGGLSGANVLTF
NA	TRBJ1-2	NA	TRBV25-1	TGTGCCAGCACCGCAGGGTCCCTTAACTATGGCTACACCTTC	CASTAGSLNYGYTF
TRBD2	TRBJ2-1	NA	TRBV4-1	TGCGCCAGCAGCACCGGACTAGCGGGGGCCTCCTACAATGAGCAGTTCTTC	CASSTGLAGASYNEQFF
NA	TRBJ2-1	once	TRBV5-3	TGTGCCAGACGGTTCCGGGGGATCCACAATGAGCAGTTCTTC	CARRFRGIHNEQFF
TRBD1	TRBJ1-5	NA	TRBV6-5	TGTGCCAGCAGCCGCGGCAGACAGGGGGCTCAGCCCCAGCATTTT	CASSRGRQGAQPQHF
NA	TRBJ1-3	NA	TRBV7-2	TGTGCCAGCAGCCCGGGAGGGTTCGGCTCTGGAAACACCATATATTTT	CASSPGGFGSGNTIYF
NA	TRBJ1-6	NA	TRBV7-9	TGTGCCAGCAGCAGACAGAATAATTCACCCCTCCACTTT	CASSRQNNSPLHF
NA	TRBJ2-2	NA	TRBV11-3	TGTGCCAGCAGCTGGGGATCCGGGGAGCTGTTTTTT	CASSWGSGELFF
TRBD1	TRBJ1-2	NA	TRBV5-6	TGTGCCAGCAGCTTTGGGACAGGAAACTATGGCTACACCTTC	CASSFGTGNYGYTF
TRBD1	TRBJ2-2	NA	TRBV11-3	TGTGCCAGCAGCTTAGTGGGGACAGGTTCCGGGGAGCTGTTTTTT	CASSLVGTGSGELFF
NA	TRBJ2-7	NA	TRBV6-6	TGTGCCAGCGGCTACGAGGGCAACGAGCAGTACTTC	CASGYEGNEQYF
NA	TRBJ1-6	NA	TRBV19	TGTGCCAGTAGCCGGACAGAGTATAATTCACCCCTCCACTTT	CASSRTEYNSPLHF
NA	TRBJ1-6	NA	TRBV5-1	TGCGCCAGCAGCAACGGACTGGGCGACAATAATTCACCCCTCCACTTT	CASSNGLGDNNSPLHF
NA	TRBJ2-7	NA	TRBV27	TGTGCCAGCAGTTTATCGGGCCCCTACGAGCAGTACTTC	CASSLSGPYEQYF
NA	TRBJ2-5	NA	TRBV21-1	TGTGCCAGCACCTGTAGCGGGGGCCAAGAGACCCAGTACTTC	CASTCSGGQETQYF
NA	TRBJ2-6	NA	TRBV7-3	TGTGCCAGCAGCTCAACACCCCAGACCTCTGGGGCCAACGTCCTGACTTTC	CASSSTPQTSGANVLTF
TRBD1	TRBJ1-1	NA	TRBV6-1	TGTGCCAGCAGTGTTAGGGGGCGTTCTAAGCCCACTGAAGCTTTCTTT	CASSVRGRSKPTEAFF
NA	TRBJ2-7	NA	TRBV6-1	TGTGCCAGCACCCCCTGGGGAACGGAGATCTACGAGCAGTACTTC	CASTPWGTEIYEQYF
NA	TRBJ2-1	once	TRBV9	TGTGCCAGCAGCGTAGAAGGGGTAGCGGAATATGAGCAGTTCTTC	CASSVEGVAEYEQFF
NA	TRBJ2-2	NA	TRBV10-1	TGCGCCACCTCAGAGAACACCGGGGAGCTGTTTTTT	CATSENTGELFF
NA	TRBJ1-4	NA	TRBV7-6	TGTGCCAGCACCCCGGGGGCCGGGGGCGAGGAAAAACTGTTTTTT	CASTPGAGGEEKLFF
NA	TRBJ1-5	NA	TRBV4-2	TGTGCCAGCAGCCAAGATGGGGCAGCGGCCCAGCATTTT	CASSQDGAAAQHF
NA	TRBJ1-5	NA	TRBV7-9	TGTGCCAGCAGCTCACAGGGAACTGGTCAGCCCCAGCATTTT	CASSSQGTGQPQHF
NA	TRBJ1-1	once	TRBV5-1	TGCGCCAGCAGCTTCGAGTGGATGAACACTGAAGCTTTCTTT	CASSFEWMNTEAFF
NA	TRBJ1-1	NA	TRBV5-6	TGTGCCAGCAGCTTGCGGGGGACTGAAGCTTTCTTT	CASSLRGTEAFF
NA	TRBJ1-6	few	TRBV2	TGTGCCAGCAGGATTACAGGCGACCATTCACCCCTCCACTTT	CASRITGDHSPLHF
NA	TRBJ1-2	NA	TRBV29-1	TGCAGCGTTGAAGCCCTCTCAGGCAGGGCTTTTTATAACTATGGCTACACCTTC	CSVEALSGRAFYNYGYTF
NA	TRBJ1-6	NA	TRBV7-9	TGTGCCAGCAGCTTCCAGGGTGTCAATTCACCCCTCCACTTT	CASSFQGVNSPLHF
NA	TRBJ1-5	NA	TRBV7-8	TGTGCCAGCAGCTTAGAGACAGGCCGAAATCAGCCCCAGCATTTT	CASSLETGRNQPQHF
NA	TRBJ2-2	NA	TRBV19	TGTGCCAGTAGACCTAGCCCTACCGGGGAGCTGTTTTTT	CASRPSPTGELFF
NA	TRBJ2-7	NA	TRBV5-1	TGCGCCAGCAGCTTGGACAGAACCTACGAGCAGTACTTC	CASSLDRTYEQYF
NA	TRBJ1-1	NA	TRBV6-6	TGTGCCAGCAGTACCCTGTCTGAAGCTTTCTTT	CASSTLSEAFF
NA	TRBJ2-7	NA	TRBV6-6	TGTGCCAGCAGTTCCGACAGATACGAGCAGTACTTC	CASSSDRYEQYF
NA	TRBJ1-4	NA	TRBV28	TGTGCCAGCAGTTTGGTAGTCGGTGAAAAACTGTTTTTT	CASSLVVGEKLFF
TRBD2	TRBJ2-5	once	TRBV9	TGTGCCAGCAGCGTGAGTAGCGGGGGGCAAGAGACCCAGTACTTC	CASSVSSGGQETQYF
TRBD1	TRBJ1-2	NA	TRBV19	TGTGCCAGTAGTATTTTGGACAGGGGCGACTATGGCTACACCTTC	CASSILDRGDYGYTF
NA	TRBJ2-2	NA	TRBV27	TGTGCCAGCATCAGTCGTCCACCACCCAACACCGGGGAGCTGTTTTTT	CASISRPPPNTGELFF
NA	TRBJ2-3	NA	TRBV4-1	TGCGCCAGCAGCCAAGGGGAGTTCGCAGATACGCAGTATTTT	CASSQGEFADTQYF
TRBD2	TRBJ2-3	once	TRBV5-4	TGTGCCAGCACCCTCAGTAGCGGGGGCACAGATACGCAGTATTTT	CASTLSSGGTDTQYF